Ten or more counts support the clone carrying this T cell receptor (beta chain). Antigen: not known. The germline gives CDR1 SGDLS, CDR2 YYNGEE. V was pared by 2 bases and J by 2 bases, with 4 bases of the junction left unmatched. This CDR3 contains 14 residues. Combining a sample-barcoded 5' primer with a J-beta primer mix, a second PCR ran for roughly 7 to 12 cycles. Through a template-switch adaptor with 12 random nucleotides, each cDNA molecule received a tag. TCRdb called the 5' RACE reads again in MiXCR, with one record for every CDR3 protein. Of fewer than 950,000 distinct CDR3 sequences listed, roughly 35% are singletons. These data belong to a study of blood T cells in healthy people across ages. General study points: Diversity was higher, and naive CD4+ cells more numerous, in long-lived donors than in aged donors.

The V and J genes are TRBV9 and TRBJ2-7; TRBD1 aligns across 7 bases. Sequencing used blood. This clonotype was obtained from a young man in good health. CDR3 sequence reads: CASSVNGQAYEQYF. The CDR3 DNA reads as TGTGCCAGCAGCGTGAACGGACAGGCCTACGAGCAGTACTTC.